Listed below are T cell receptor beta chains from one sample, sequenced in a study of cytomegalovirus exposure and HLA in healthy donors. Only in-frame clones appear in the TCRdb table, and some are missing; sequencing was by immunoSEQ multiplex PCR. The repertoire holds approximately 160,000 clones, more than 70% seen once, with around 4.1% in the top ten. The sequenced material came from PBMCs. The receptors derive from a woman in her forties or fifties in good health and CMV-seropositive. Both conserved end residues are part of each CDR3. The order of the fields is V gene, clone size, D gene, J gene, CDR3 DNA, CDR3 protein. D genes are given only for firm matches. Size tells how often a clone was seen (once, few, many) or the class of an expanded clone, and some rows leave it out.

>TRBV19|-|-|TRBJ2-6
TGTGCCACCGACTTCGGGAGCTCTGGGGCCAACGTCCTGACTTTC
CATDFGSSGANVLTF
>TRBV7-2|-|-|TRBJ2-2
TGTGCCAGCAGCTTAGCAGGGGGAACGAACACCGGGGAGCTGTTTTTT
CASSLAGGTNTGELFF
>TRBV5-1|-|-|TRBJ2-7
TGCGCTAGCAGCTTGGAAGTATACTCCGGACTCCCTGGGTACGAGCAGTACTTC
CASSLEVYSGLPGYEQYF
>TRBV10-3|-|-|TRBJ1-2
TGTGCCATCAGTGATGTGGCAGAGGATACTAACTATGGCTACACCTTC
CAISDVAEDTNYGYTF
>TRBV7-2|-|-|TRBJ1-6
TGTGCCAGCAGCTTAGTAACGGTATCTGCTTCACCCCTCCACTTT
CASSLVTVSASPLHF
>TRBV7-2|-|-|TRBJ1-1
TGTGCCAGCAGCTTAACTGGTCGGGGAAGGTGGAACACTGAAGCTTTCTTT
CASSLTGRGRWNTEAFF
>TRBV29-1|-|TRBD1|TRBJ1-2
TGCAGCGTTGCCCCGACAGGGGGCGCGAATGGCTACACCTTC
CSVAPTGGANGYTF
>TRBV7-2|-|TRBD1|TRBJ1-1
TGTGCCAGCAGCTCGACAGGGGGTAGGACTGAAGCTTTCTTT
CASSSTGGRTEAFF
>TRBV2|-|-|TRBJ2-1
TGTGCCAGCAGCTCGGACAAATACAATGAGCAGTTCTTC
CASSSDKYNEQFF
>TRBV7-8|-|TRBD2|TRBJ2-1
TGTGCCAGCAGCTATCTCAGCGGGGGGCCTGTTAGGCAGTTCTTC
CASSYLSGGPVRQFF
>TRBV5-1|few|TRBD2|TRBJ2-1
TGCGCCAGCAGCTTTCTAGCGGGATCATACAATGAGCAGTTCTTC
CASSFLAGSYNEQFF
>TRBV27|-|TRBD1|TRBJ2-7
TGTGCCAGCGGGGGACAGGGGATCTACGAGCAGTACTTC
CASGGQGIYEQYF
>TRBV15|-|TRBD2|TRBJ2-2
TGTGCCACCACCAACGGTCTAGCGGGAAACACCGGGGAGCTGTTTTTT
CATTNGLAGNTGELFF
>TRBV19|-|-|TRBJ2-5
TGTGCCAGTAGTAAGGACTTTCAAGAGACCCAGTACTTC
CASSKDFQETQYF
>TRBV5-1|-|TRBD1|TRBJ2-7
TGCGCCAGCAGCTTGGGACAGGGGGTGACCTACGAGCAGTACTTC
CASSLGQGVTYEQYF
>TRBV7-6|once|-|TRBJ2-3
TGTGCCAGCAGCCCCTTTTTCAGGACCCCAGGGGGCACAGATACGCAGTATTTT
CASSPFFRTPGGTDTQYF
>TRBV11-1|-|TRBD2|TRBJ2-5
TGTGCCAGCCAGATCCGACTAGCGGGACGGGCCCACAAAGAGACCCAGTACTTC
CASQIRLAGRAHKETQYF
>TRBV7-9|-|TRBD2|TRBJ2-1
TGTGCCAGCAGCCCTGGAAGGTGGCGGGGGGGTCCTGACAATGAGCAGTTCTTC
CASSPGRWRGGPDNEQFF
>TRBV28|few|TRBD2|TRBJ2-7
TGTGCCAGCAGTCTGGGGGGGAACCCCTACGAGCAGTACTTC
CASSLGGNPYEQYF
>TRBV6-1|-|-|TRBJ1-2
TGTGCCAGCAGTGATATGGGCCCTGGGTATGGCTACACCTTC
CASSDMGPGYGYTF
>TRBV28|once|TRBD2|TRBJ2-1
TGTGCCAGCACCGCCATTCTAGCGGGAGGGCTCTACAATGAGCAGTTCTTC
CASTAILAGGLYNEQFF
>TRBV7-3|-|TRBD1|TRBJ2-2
TGTGCCAGCAGCTTCAACGCACAGGGGGCTAGCTCCGGGGAGCTGTTTTTT
CASSFNAQGASSGELFF
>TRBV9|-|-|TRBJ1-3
TGTGCCAGCAGCGGGGGAGGGGGATCCTACCGGGTTGACACCATATATTTT
CASSGGGGSYRVDTIYF
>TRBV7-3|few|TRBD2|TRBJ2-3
TGTGCCAGCAGCCGCAACGGGGGGAGCACAGATACGCAGTATTTT
CASSRNGGSTDTQYF
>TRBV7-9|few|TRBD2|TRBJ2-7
TGTGCCAGCAGCTTCCCCCTCACTAGCGGGAGTGAGGGCGAGCAGTACTTC
CASSFPLTSGSEGEQYF
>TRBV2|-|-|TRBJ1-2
TGTGCCAGCAAAGGCAACAGGGTCTATGGCTACACCTTC
CASKGNRVYGYTF